These 15 T cell receptor beta chains originate from one sample sequenced in a study of memory CD4+ T cells and cytomegalovirus serostatus. The sort gate was single viable CD3+CD4+CD8-CD45RO+ cells for memory CD4+ T cells. The table came from immunoSEQ multiplex PCR; TCRdb's copy has only in-frame clones and leaves some out. The data contain some 52,000 clones, 80% to 85% of them singletons. Source material: memory CD4+ T cells from blood. The receptors here all came from an adult in good health and CMV-seropositive.

The V gene is TRBV7-3, the J gene TRBJ2-2, with D maybe TRBD1 (5 bases). CDR3 length: 16 residues. V was clipped by 1 base and J by 3 bases, with 12 bases between them. Germline V gene sequence: CDR1 SGHTA, CDR2 FQGTGA. The CDR3: CASSLNPRQYTGELFF. In DNA form, the CDR3 reads TGTGCCAGCAGCTTAAACCCGAGACAGTACACCGGGGAGCTGTTTTTT.

The chain recombines TRBV18 with TRBJ1-5; tentatively, D is TRBD1 (5 bases). Germline CDR1 is KGHSH and CDR2 is LQKENI. The V end was cut by 3 bases, the J end by 7 bases, with 10 bases between. The CDR3 extends over 13 amino acids. CDR3 in amino acids: CASSPSRDQPQHF. CDR3 nucleotide sequence: TGTGCCAGCTCACCGAGCAGGGACCAGCCCCAGCATTTT. Full variable domain (outside the CDR3, taken from reference TRBV18 and TRBJ1-5): NAGVMQNPRHLVRRRGQEARLRCSPMKGHSHVYWYRQLPEEGLKFMVYLQKENIIDESGMPKERFSAEFPKEGPSILRIQQVVRGDSAAYFCASSPSRDQPQHFGDGTRLSIL.

The rearrangement links TRBV6-6 to TRBJ2-7; D is unclear. Between the trimmed V and J ends, which lost 3 bases and 6 bases, there was a span of 9 bases. Germline V gene sequence: CDR1 MNHNY, CDR2 SVGAGI (reference sequence). This CDR3 contains 12 residues. CDR3 region: CASSYVSSEQYF. Written as DNA, the CDR3 is TGTGCCAGCAGTTATGTGAGTTCCGAGCAGTACTTC.

The chain couples TRBV2 to TRBJ1-4, with D unclear. This CDR3 spans 15 amino acids. The V and J ends lost 8 bases and 0 bases respectively, with 13 bases between them. Per the germline V gene, CDR1 is SNHLY and CDR2 is FYNNEI. The DNA for the CDR3 is TGTGCCAGCCACGCAACAGAGGCAACTAATGAAAAACTGTTTTTT. It specifies CASHATEATNEKLFF.

This sequence joins TRBV7-6 and TRBJ2-7; a weak D match, TRBD1 (5 bases). The CDR3 covers 15 residues. Between the trimmed V and J ends, which lost 1 base and 2 bases, there was a span of 12 bases. Looked up from germline, CDR1 is SGHVS and CDR2 is FNYEAQ. CDR3 nucleotide sequence: TGTGCCAGCAGCTTAGAAGGGTCAGGGCCCTACGAGCAGTACTTC. Protein: CASSLEGSGPYEQYF. Supplemented by reference TRBV7-6 and TRBJ2-7, the full variable domain reads GAGVSQSPRYKVTKRGQDVALRCDPISGHVSLYWYRQALGQGPEFLTYFNYEAQQDKSGLPNDRFSAERPEGSISTLTIQRTEQRDSAMYRCASSLEGSGPYEQYFGPGTRLTVT.

V gene TRBV19 combines with J gene TRBJ1-1, with D possibly being TRBD1 (5 bases). CDR1 LNHDA and CDR2 SQIVND come from the germline V gene (reference sequence). The CDR3 is made up of 13 amino acids. Trimming removed 5 bases at V and 10 bases at J, with 17 bases between. For the CDR3, the DNA is TGTGCCAGTAGTTTCCGGGACGGCGATGGAGCTTTCTTT. Protein: CASSFRDGDGAFF.

This clone was picked up a small number of times. The rearrangement uses TRBV6-1 and TRBJ1-6; weak D call: TRBD1 (5 bases). This CDR3 region has 13 residues. The V gene lost 10 bases and the J gene lost 7 bases, with 14 bases spanning the gap. The V gene's germline CDR1 is MNHNS and CDR2 SASEGT. CDR3 residues: CATRQGVNSPLHF. The CDR3 DNA reads TGTGCCACAAGGCAGGGTGTGAATTCACCCCTCCACTTT.

This sequence joins TRBV2 and TRBJ2-4; D is possibly TRBD2 (5 bases). V was trimmed by 1 base and J by 1 base, leaving 8 bases between them. Germline values: CDR1 SNHLY, CDR2 FYNNEI. CDR3 length: 15 residues. CDR3 sequence reads: CASSEEAAAKNIQYF. DNA for the CDR3: TGTGCCAGCAGTGAAGAAGCGGCCGCCAAAAACATTCAGTACTTC. The full variable domain, with the rest looked up from reference TRBV2 and TRBJ2-4, is EPEVTQTPSHQVTQMGQEVILRCVPISNHLYFYWYRQILGQKVEFLVSFYNNEISEKSEIFDDQFSVERPDGSNFTLKIRSTKLEDSAMYFCASSEEAAAKNIQYFGAGTRLSVL.

The gene calls are TRBV5-6 and TRBJ2-7, with 9 bases aligning to TRBD1. This CDR3 spans 16 amino acids. V shed 4 bases and J 6 bases; nucleotides not matched to a gene: 14. Germline CDR1 and CDR2: SGHDT and YYEEEE. The CDR3 region has the DNA TGTGCCAGCAGCAAACAGGGGGCGCGACGGAGCGGCGAGCAGTACTTC. Translating gives CASSKQGARRSGEQYF.

The CDR3 loop reads CASSLTGVDEQYF. The DNA for the CDR3 is TGTGCCAGCAGCTTAACAGGGGTCGACGAGCAGTACTTC. The rearrangement links TRBV28 to TRBJ2-7, with 7 bases matching TRBD1. CDR3 length equals 13 residues. V lost 6 bases and J lost 5; bases outside the gene matches: 7. The germline CDR1 and CDR2 sequences are MDHEN and SYDVKM.

The chain carries TRBV19 and TRBJ2-1, with 8 positions matching TRBD2. The ends lost 3 bases at V and 9 bases at J; junction bases unmatched: 19. This CDR3 has 18 amino acids. The germline CDR1 and CDR2 sequences are LNHDA and SQIVND (reference sequence). The CDR3 nucleotides are TGTGCCAGTAGTATTTTCTTGGGGGTGGGGACTAGTAAGGCTGAGCAGTTCTTC. Protein product: CASSIFLGVGTSKAEQFF.

The J gene is TRBJ1-1, the V gene TRBV7-8; TRBD1 agrees at 7 bases. The V gene's germline CDR1 is SGHVS and CDR2 FQNEAQ. V lost 7 bases to trimming and J lost 6 bases; unmatched junction nucleotides: 20. This CDR3 has 17 amino acids. The CDR3 is CASTSLGGGSVAAEAFF. The DNA of the CDR3 is TGTGCCAGCACCTCGTTAGGGGGCGGGTCGGTGGCGGCTGAAGCTTTCTTT.

This clone rates as medium-sized. The chain links TRBV20-1 to TRBJ2-7; D is possibly TRBD1 (5 bases). This CDR3 region has 11 residues. Trimming took off 6 bases at V and 6 bases at J, with 12 bases between the two ends. Germline CDR1 is DFQATT and CDR2 is SNEGSKA (reference sequence). CDR3 residues: CSAYDSPEQYF. The CDR3 nucleotides are TGCAGTGCCTACGACAGCCCCGAGCAGTACTTC.

This sequence joins TRBV6-1 and TRBJ1-5, with 8 bases matching TRBD1. Germline CDR1 MNHNS, CDR2 SASEGT. The CDR3 has 14 residues. V shed 4 bases and J 2 bases; nucleotides not matched to a gene: 1. Here the CDR3 DNA reads TGTGCCAGCAGTGCGACAGGGGGCAATCAGCCCCAGCATTTT. Translation: CASSATGGNQPQHF.

The genes are TRBV9 and TRBJ1-4; 8 nucleotides agree with TRBD1. V gave up 3 bases and J gave up 4 bases; unmatched junction bases: 5. This CDR3 region has 15 residues. In germline, CDR1 is SGDLS, CDR2 YYNGEE. CDR3 amino acids: CASSAQGAYNEKLFF. CDR3 sequence (DNA): TGTGCCAGCAGCGCGCAGGGGGCCTATAATGAAAAACTGTTTTTT.